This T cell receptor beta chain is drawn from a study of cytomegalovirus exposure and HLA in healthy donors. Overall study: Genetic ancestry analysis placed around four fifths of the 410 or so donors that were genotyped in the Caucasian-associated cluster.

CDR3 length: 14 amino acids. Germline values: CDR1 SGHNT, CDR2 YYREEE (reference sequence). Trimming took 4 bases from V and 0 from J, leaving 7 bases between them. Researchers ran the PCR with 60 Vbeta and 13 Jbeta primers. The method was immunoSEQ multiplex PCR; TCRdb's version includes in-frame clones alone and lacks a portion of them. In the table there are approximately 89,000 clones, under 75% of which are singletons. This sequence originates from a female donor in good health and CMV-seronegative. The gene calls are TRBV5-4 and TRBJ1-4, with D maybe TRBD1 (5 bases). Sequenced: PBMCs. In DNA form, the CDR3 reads TGTGCCAGCAGCACAGGTGCAACTAATGAAAAACTGTTTTTT. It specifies CASSTGATNEKLFF.